This TCR beta chain was sequenced during a study of cytomegalovirus exposure and HLA in healthy donors (TCRdb year 2017). For context, the study as a whole: An earlier analysis of several hundred of the donors reported 276 Gb of sequence data and 117 million unique TCR beta sequences obtained from about 179 million T cells. The number of typed donors differed by locus: about 620-630 for A, B, C, DRB1 and DQB1; 500 to 550 for DQA1; around 610 for DPA1; and roughly 490 for DPB1. The aim of the study was to test whether cataloging public T cell receptors could identify signatures of past pathogen exposure. In the later analysis, no new phenotypic data were used to find candidate immune exposures; instead, reliance was placed on TCR beta sequences and their occurrence across donors. Of the roughly 400 genotyped donors, roughly 85% fell in the genetic ancestry cluster associated with self-reported Caucasian donors. Around 320 gigabases of sequencing data and approximately 85 million unique TCR sequences were included in an early release covering over 600 HLA-typed donors. To decide whether each TCR beta V gene segment behaved as functional or pseudogenic, an earlier analysis of several hundred of the donors relied on high-throughput TCR beta sequencing. Among 398 genotyped donors of the cohort, an average of around 240,000 unique TCR beta nucleotide sequences were sequenced per donor, 15% to 20% of them non-productive. Because of strong linkage in the cohort, five DR-DQ haplotypes were treated as single units for association and clustering. Besides the first cohort of approximately 670 subjects, a separate validation cohort made up of 120 different subjects was used. To study patterns of TCR occurrence, a later analysis re-analyzed previously published TCR beta repertoires from around 700 donors and added high-resolution HLA genotyping. To predict cytomegalovirus infection status, the study combined high-throughput TCR immunosequencing, statistical association of individual TCRs with disease status, and machine learning. The study used immunosequencing to profile the T cell repertoires of hundreds of subjects and linked those repertoires to cytomegalovirus serostatus. A later genetic analysis used genome-wide SNP genotypes for about 60% of the 666 donors, treating that subset as a discovery cohort. Donor age, sex, ethnicity and CMV serostatus were compiled together with the repertoire data. All discovery cohort repertoires had been generated using a single sequencing platform. HLA typing covered class I and class II loci at four-digit resolution. Study-level results and caveats: A further reported finding was that TCR beta sequences accurately predicted the HLA-A and HLA-B alleles for most subjects in the first cohort. For the cohort, immune exposure information was limited to CMV serostatus. In an earlier analysis of some 500 of the donors, most TCR beta V segments were observed in productive rearrangements about 90% or about 30% of the time, broadly matching IMGT annotations. When HLA alleles, especially DR and DQ, strongly co-occurred, attributing TCR associations to individual alleles was difficult. It was suggested by the authors that the approach could potentially be generalized to other disease states and immunological phenotypes. While some public TCRs were present in many individuals, most TCR sequences turned up only very rarely across donors. Because HLA typing was missing for some donors at each locus, association tests included only the typed subset. In a later analysis, some 18,000 TCR beta sequences were associated with specific HLA alleles at a false discovery rate of 0.05. Compared with equally common non-associated chains, HLA-associated TCR beta chains in a later analysis were more clonally expanded and had lower generation probabilities. Because counts were too low, roughly 17 rarely observed V segments, including chromosome 9 orphons, were left out of the earlier analysis of 500 to 650 of the donors. In a later analysis, several top co-occurrence clusters were reported to appear linked to parvovirus B19, influenza, CMV and Epstein-Barr virus. The classifier was reported to diagnose cytomegalovirus status with high specificity and sensitivity in both the original and validation cohorts. The cohort was sequenced for TCR beta chains only, and without alpha or paired-chain data the features that could be detected were limited. A later genetic analysis associated a missense DCLRE1C variant with V-gene and J-gene trimming of TCR beta chains, and an independent cohort replicated the association. Presence/absence analyses assumed roughly uniform sequencing depth across donors, an assumption that may not hold. A later analysis found that most CMV-associated TCR beta chains appeared HLA-restricted, with HLA associations seemingly driven largely by CMV exposure. Linkage disequilibrium might explain the correlated functional status among segregating V segments, but an unknown experimental factor could not be excluded. The study listed 164 TCR beta chains as associated with cytomegalovirus. A later analysis found that TCR association rates varied across HLA loci, with DRB1 alleles showing the most associated TCRs and HLA-C alleles the fewest. A few of the identified cytomegalovirus-associated TCR beta chains were confirmed in vitro to be specific for cytomegalovirus antigens. The 87-base-pair reads could not distinguish some IMGT-functional V segments, including TRBV6-2 and TRBV6-3, so those segments were excluded. A cluster of highly shared sequence variants was judged likely to be a technical artifact of the sequencing pipeline. A later genetic analysis reported fewer N-insertions in productive TCRs among donors in an Asian-associated ancestry cluster than the roughly 640-donor mean.

The cohort consisted of 666 healthy bone marrow donors. All cohort members were sampled while nominally healthy, although unrecorded immune exposures were likely present. The donor tested CMV seropositive and was one of the 289 seropositive cohort members. Every donor gave a peripheral blood sample, and the peripheral blood mononuclear cells from that sample were used for TCR beta sequencing. Genomic DNA extraction from the blood cell samples was performed with the Qiagen DNeasy Blood Extraction Kit. The library was prepared using the immunoSEQ multiplex PCR assay. A mixture of 60 forward primers for TCR Vbeta segments and 13 reverse primers for TCR Jbeta segments was used in the multiplex PCR. The CDR3 region of rearranged TCR beta genes was amplified from genomic DNA by a multiplex PCR assay. On the Illumina HiSeq System, the amplified TCR beta libraries were sequenced as 87-base-pair reads. Per the authors' processing: A later analysis tallied approximately 87 million unique TCR beta chains across the 640 or so repertoires, and some 10 million of those chains were shared by two or more donors. Raw reads were error-corrected and collapsed into unique sequences by a nearest-neighbor algorithm in which closely related sequences were merged to remove PCR and sequencing errors. V, D and J gene segments were assigned by aligning CDR3 sequences to IMGT reference sequences. For a sequence to be retained, at least a six-nucleotide match to both a V gene segment and a J gene segment was required. Rearrangements were classified as productive when the CDR3 lacked stop codons and remained in frame with V and J, and all other rearrangements were classified as non-productive. Following IMGT convention, CDR3 was defined as the stretch from the second conserved V-encoded cysteine to the conserved J-encoded phenylalanine. Sequences without an unambiguous match to a single V gene segment were excluded from the earlier analysis of about 640 of the donors. In an earlier analysis of 587 of the donors, V segments were called functional above 56.7% productive rearrangements and were called segregating when the between-donor standard deviation exceeded 5%. A statistical classification framework was built to diagnose cytomegalovirus status from the catalog of TCR beta chain sequences. In a later analysis, TCR nucleotide sequences were compared against IMGT/GENE-DB human TR gene sequences so that V and J genes could be assigned. The TCRdist pipeline was used in a later analysis to assign CDR3 sequences and most-parsimonious VDJ recombination scenarios. In a later analysis, each TCR beta chain was defined by its CDR3 amino acid sequence together with its V-gene family, and reads without a unique V-gene family were excluded. As a way to deal with suspected cross-contamination and a sequencing artifact, a later analysis dropped 450 to 700 nucleotide sequences that were highly shared and had low generation probability. In a later analysis, a clonal expansion index was calculated for each public chain from normalized within-repertoire ranks of inferred template counts. A later analysis computed generation probabilities with a VDJ recombination model fitted to out-of-frame rearrangements, and checked the results against IGoR. In a later analysis, TCR-TCR, TCR-HLA and TCR-CMV co-occurrence was scored with hypergeometric tests, and a repertoire-size bias correction was applied to TCR pairs. A later analysis estimated false discovery rates by permuting HLA or CMV assignments 20 times. In a later analysis, co-occurring TCRs were grouped using DBSCAN, and TCRdist sequence similarity was added for clustering within HLA-allele-positive subsets. Repertoires with fewer than 30,000 or more than 120,000 public chains were left out of co-occurrence clustering, as were a handful of repertoires with anomalous nucleotide sharing. The table was pulled from immuneACCESS by TCRdb, which kept in-frame rearrangements only. Such tables lose some clones; where checked, under half of the loss comes from unresolved V genes, and the rest has no known cause. The V and J calls and clone size are taken from that table; D and trimming were inferred from the DNA. Counted in this sample were approximately 190,000 clones; over 80% of them appeared once. The ten most abundant clones make up 6.3% of the sample.

A distance of 15 bases separates the germline ends of V and J, which lose 7 bases and 3 bases respectively. Including the terminal cysteine and phenylalanine, the CDR3 comprises 14 residues. Only the CDR3 DNA stays, 42 bases, in frame from base 1. The germline V gene encodes CDR1 LNHDA and CDR2 SQIVND (reference sequence). For this clone: There is no known antigen for this receptor. No qualities accompany the bases; no much larger clone lies one base away.

Source material: PBMCs. Recombination connected TRBV19 to TRBJ1-1, with TRBD1 perhaps the D gene, on 6 matching bases. This clonotype was obtained from a man aged 40-49 years in good health and CMV-seropositive. The DNA is as follows: TGTGCCAGTACTTTCTTAGCAGGGGACACTGAAGCTTTCTTT. This codes for CASTFLAGDTEAFF. The entire variable domain, with the stretches around the CDR3 drawn from the reference TRBV19 and TRBJ1-1 proteins, is DGGITQSPKYLFRKEGQNVTLSCEQNLNHDAMYWYRQDPGQGLRLIYYSQIVNDFQKGDIAEGYSVSREKKESFPLTVTSAQKNPTAFYLCASTFLAGDTEAFFGQGTRLTVV.